This is a list of T cell receptor beta chains from one sample in a study of OX40 agonist ivuxolimab in advanced cancers. Profiled with immunoSEQ multiplex PCR; TCRdb holds only in-frame clones, not every one. The table shows about 59,000 clones, with roughly 84% occurring only once. The source was CD4+ or CD8+ T cells sorted from blood, collected in a trial of the OX40 agonist ivuxolimab. Source of these receptors: an adult with an advanced solid tumor such as melanoma, head and neck, liver or kidney cancer. CDR3s include the opening cysteine and the closing phenylalanine or tryptophan. Fields, in order: J gene, D gene, V gene, clone size, CDR3 DNA, CDR3 protein. D genes are given only for firm matches. A clone size is listed for some rows: how often the clone was seen (once, few, many), or a class if it is expanded.

>TRBJ1-1|.|TRBV9|few
TGTGCCAGCAGCAAAGGGCACAGGGATAACACTGAAGCTTTCTTT
CASSKGHRDNTEAFF
>TRBJ2-5|TRBD1|TRBV28|.
TGTGCCAGCAGTCCCGGGACAGGCTCGGAAGAGACCCAGTACTTC
CASSPGTGSEETQYF
>TRBJ2-3|.|TRBV11-2|.
TGTGCCAGCGCCTGGGGGCTCACGCAGTATTTT
CASAWGLTQYF
>TRBJ2-7|TRBD1|TRBV5-1|.
TGCGCCAGCAGCTTGGCAATGGGACAGGGATACGAGCAGTACTTC
CASSLAMGQGYEQYF
>TRBJ2-5|.|TRBV11-3|.
TGTGCCAGCAGCTTCACCGGGGGCCCGGGGGAGACCCAGTACTTC
CASSFTGGPGETQYF
>TRBJ2-2|.|TRBV30|.
TGTGCCTCCCACGAGCCCGGGGAGCTGTTTTTT
CASHEPGELFF
>TRBJ1-1|.|TRBV28|.
TGTGCCAGCACCCCCACTCCCGGCACTGAAGCTTTCTTT
CASTPTPGTEAFF
>TRBJ2-1|TRBD2|TRBV5-1|once
TGCGCCAGCAGCTTGGGAACTAGCGGGAGTAGTGATGAGCAGTTCTTC
CASSLGTSGSSDEQFF
>TRBJ2-7|.|TRBV6-5|.
TGTGCCAGCAGTTATCAGCGAGACTACGAGCAGTACTTC
CASSYQRDYEQYF
>TRBJ1-2|.|TRBV5-1|.
TGCGCCAGCAGCTTGTCAGGGGTCGGCTACACCTTC
CASSLSGVGYTF
>TRBJ1-5|.|TRBV7-2|.
TGTGCCAGCAGCTTATTTATTCGGGCGTCAGCTCGGCCCCAGCATTTT
CASSLFIRASARPQHF
>TRBJ1-6|.|TRBV6-1|.
TGTGCCAGCAGTGAAGTCCAATCCCGGCTTAGTAATTCACCCCTCCACTTT
CASSEVQSRLSNSPLHF
>TRBJ1-3|.|TRBV28|.
TGTGCCAGCAGCGAACCGGCAGTCGGAAACACCATATATTTT
CASSEPAVGNTIYF
>TRBJ2-3|.|TRBV6-1|.
TGTGCCAGCACACGAGCTGGCGGGTACACAGATACGCAGTATTTT
CASTRAGGYTDTQYF
>TRBJ2-5|TRBD2|TRBV30|.
TGTGCCTGGGGAGCGGGAGTTGAAGAGACCCAGTACTTC
CAWGAGVEETQYF
>TRBJ1-4|.|TRBV15|.
TGTGCCACCAGCCGGAGGGGTGGCCGGGAAAAACTGTTTTTT
CATSRRGGREKLFF
>TRBJ2-1|.|TRBV7-8|.
TGTGCCAGCAGCCTCGGACCGAACAATGAGCAGTTCTTC
CASSLGPNNEQFF
>TRBJ1-1|.|TRBV5-4|.
TGTGCCAGCAGCTCACCGGGCCCTGACACTGAAGCTTTCTTT
CASSSPGPDTEAFF
>TRBJ2-1|TRBD2|TRBV5-1|few
TGCGCCAGCAGCGCTGGACTAGCGGGGGGAGGTGAGCAGTTCTTC
CASSAGLAGGGEQFF
>TRBJ2-2|TRBD2|TRBV6-4|.
TGTGCCAGCAGAGCAACGGGGGGAGCCGCCGGGGAGCTGTTTTTT
CASRATGGAAGELFF
>TRBJ2-3|TRBD2|TRBV30|.
TGTGCCTGGAGACTAGCGGGAGGGCCGGTAGATACGCAGTATTTT
CAWRLAGGPVDTQYF
>TRBJ1-4|.|TRBV4-1|.
TGCGCCAGCAGCCAAGCGGTAATCTTGGGAAAACTGTTTTTT
CASSQAVILGKLFF
>TRBJ2-2|.|TRBV5-1|.
TGCGCCAGCAGCTTGTTTGGCACCGGGGAGCTGTTTTTT
CASSLFGTGELFF
>TRBJ2-2|TRBD1|TRBV19|.
TGTGCCAGTAGTATATGGCGACAGGGCGCTACCGGGGAGCTGTTTTTT
CASSIWRQGATGELFF
>TRBJ2-3|.|TRBV19|.
TGTGCCAGTAGTATTACGACGCGGGGCACAGATACGCAGTATTTT
CASSITTRGTDTQYF
>TRBJ1-1|TRBD1|TRBV11-1|.
TGTGCCAGCAGCTTAATGGACAGGGGGAGGACTGAAGCTTTCTTT
CASSLMDRGRTEAFF
>TRBJ2-1|.|TRBV5-8|.
TGTGCCAGCAGCCCGTATATCTACAATGAGCAGTTCTTC
CASSPYIYNEQFF
>TRBJ2-7|.|TRBV6-6|.
TGTGCCAGCACCCCCCGCCAGGAAACCTACGAGCAGTACTTC
CASTPRQETYEQYF
>TRBJ1-2|.|TRBV23-1|few
TGCGCCAGCAGTCCAGAACTCCGGAGGGACTATGGCTACACCTTC
CASSPELRRDYGYTF
>TRBJ2-3|.|TRBV7-8|.
TGTGCCAGCAGCGTACAGGGGAGGGCAGATACGCAGTATTTT
CASSVQGRADTQYF
>TRBJ1-4|.|TRBV28|.
TGTGCCAGCAGTCTGGATCTAGTCGGGGCTACTAATGAAAAACTGTTTTTT
CASSLDLVGATNEKLFF
>TRBJ2-1|.|TRBV4-3|once
TGCGCCAGCAGCCAAGATTACCCTAGGATCGAGCAGTTCTTC
CASSQDYPRIEQFF
>TRBJ2-5|TRBD2|TRBV6-6|few
TGTGCCAGCAGTTACGCTTGGGCTAGCGGGGAAGAGACCCAGTACTTC
CASSYAWASGEETQYF
>TRBJ1-1|.|TRBV2|.
TGTGCCTCCCACAGGGAGATTGTGGACACTGAAGCTTTCTTT
CASHREIVDTEAFF
>TRBJ1-3|.|TRBV7-9|.
TGTGCCAGCAGCTCCGGGAAGGATTCCGGAAACACCATATATTTT
CASSSGKDSGNTIYF
>TRBJ1-1|.|TRBV19|.
TGTGCCAGTAGCACATATCGTAACACTGAAGCTTTCTTT
CASSTYRNTEAFF
>TRBJ2-3|.|TRBV6-5|.
TGTGCCAGCAGTTACTCGCCAGGCCGTACGCAGTATTTT
CASSYSPGRTQYF
>TRBJ1-5|.|TRBV2|.
TGTGCCAGCAGGCCCACAGGGAGGGATCAGCCCCAGCATTTT
CASRPTGRDQPQHF
>TRBJ2-7|.|TRBV27|.
TGTGCCAGCAGTTTTTCCGGGACTCACTCCTACGAGCAGTACTTC
CASSFSGTHSYEQYF
>TRBJ1-2|TRBD1|TRBV28|.
TGTGCCAGCAGTCAGGGACAGGGGGCCGCTAACTATGGCTACACCTTC
CASSQGQGAANYGYTF
>TRBJ2-5|TRBD2|TRBV6-5|.
TGTGCCAGCAGTTACTATGGTAGCGGGAGCCGAGAGACCCAGTACTTC
CASSYYGSGSRETQYF
>TRBJ2-7|.|TRBV11-2|.
TGTGCCAGCAATATACTAGGTTCCTACGAGCAGTACTTC
CASNILGSYEQYF
>TRBJ2-2|TRBD2|TRBV7-2|.
TGTGCCAGCAGCCCCCCGGGAGGGGGTTCGAACACCGGGGAGCTGTTTTTT
CASSPPGGGSNTGELFF
>TRBJ1-6|.|TRBV28|.
TGTGCCAGCAGTTTTTCAGGGAGGAATTCACCCCTCCACTTT
CASSFSGRNSPLHF
>TRBJ1-5|.|TRBV5-1|.
TGCGCCAGCAGCTGGGGTAGTGGTAGCAATCAGCCCCAGCATTTT
CASSWGSGSNQPQHF
>TRBJ1-4|.|TRBV4-1|.
TGCGCCAGCAGCCAAGATGGGACGTCGGGTGAAAAACTGTTTTTT
CASSQDGTSGEKLFF
>TRBJ1-3|.|TRBV6-5|.
TGTGCCAGCAGTTACAACAGGGATGGAAACACCATATATTTT
CASSYNRDGNTIYF
>TRBJ2-7|TRBD2|TRBV5-4|.
TGTGCCAGCAGCCGGGACTACCTGGGGCAGTACTTC
CASSRDYLGQYF
>TRBJ2-3|.|TRBV9|.
TGTGCCAGCAGCCCCACGGGACCGGCCCTCGGCACAGATACGCAGTATTTT
CASSPTGPALGTDTQYF
>TRBJ2-2|.|TRBV29-1|.
TGCAGCGTGGTGGGACTGATGAACACCGGGGAGCTGTTTTTT
CSVVGLMNTGELFF
>TRBJ2-7|TRBD1|TRBV2|.
TGTGCCAGTGGCCGGGGACAGGGAGACGGCGAGCAGTACTTC
CASGRGQGDGEQYF
>TRBJ1-4|.|TRBV7-2|.
TGTGCCAGCAGCTTGGGGAATTTGCGTTTTGAAAAACTGTTTTTT
CASSLGNLRFEKLFF
>TRBJ1-5|TRBD1|TRBV2|.
TGTGCCAGCTCCGGGACAGATAGCAATCAGCCCCAGCATTTT
CASSGTDSNQPQHF
>TRBJ2-2|TRBD1|TRBV7-7|.
TGTGCCAGCAGCTCGGGGGACAGGGGCGACACCGGGGAGCTGTTTTTT
CASSSGDRGDTGELFF
>TRBJ2-5|.|TRBV29-1|.
TGCAGCGTTGAAGATGGGGTTTCGCCCCAGTACTTC
CSVEDGVSPQYF
>TRBJ2-7|.|TRBV5-4|.
TGTGCCAGCAGCTTGGCTGGGTCCTACGAGCAGTACTTC
CASSLAGSYEQYF
>TRBJ2-3|TRBD2|TRBV2|.
TGTGCCAGCAGTCCCTGGACTAGCGGGGGAGGTACGCAGTATTTT
CASSPWTSGGGTQYF